This T cell receptor beta chain appears in the sequencing data of a study of T cell responses to AZD1222 COVID-19 vaccine. To note about this clone: The antigen is undetermined.

General study results and limits: Seropositive status at baseline applied to only a handful of AZD1222 recipients. Sampling captured repertoires only after the peak T cell response. Unmutated regions of variants are reportedly targeted by nearly half of spike-specific TCRs. The donors showed a predominance of white British ancestry and of females, with possible underestimation of clonal diversity.

The method was immunoSEQ multiplex PCR; TCRdb's version includes in-frame clones alone and lacks a portion of them. This sample yields fewer than 100,000 clones, of which more than 70% are seen a single time; approximately 16% belongs to the top ten. The receptor comes from an adult who received the AZD1222 COVID-19 vaccine. The sequences come from peripheral blood, collected 28 days after the second AZD1222 dose.

The CDR3 here is CASSVEGDSLTGELFF. CDR3 coding DNA: TGTGCCAGCAGCGTAGAGGGGGACTCCCTCACCGGGGAGCTGTTTTTT. The chain combines TRBV9 with TRBJ2-2; TRBD1 or TRBD2 may be the D gene (6 bases each). V shed 0 bases and J shed 4 bases, with 13 bases lying between them. This CDR3 contains 16 residues. In germline, CDR1 is SGDLS, CDR2 YYNGEE.